This TCR beta chain comes out of a study of T cells after yellow fever vaccination. Study summary: With SMART-Seq v4 Ultra Low Input, the fractions containing low cell numbers were prepared.

Making TCR cDNA involved 5'RACE template switching, which added UMIs and a universal primer site. TCRdb re-derived calls from the 5' RACE reads in MiXCR, one entry per CDR3 protein. The repertoire holds fewer than 400,000 distinct CDR3 sequences, with around 11% as singletons. Study-wide points: Post-booster repertoires contained most primary-vaccination clones again (96% CD4, roughly 90% CD8). Abundant contaminating clonotypes from the bulk population could appear in FACS-sorted repertoires.

V lost 5 bases and J lost 6; bases outside the gene matches: 12. The CDR3 runs 16 residues. Notes on this clonotype: Its specificity is unknown.

This material consisted of CD4+ T cells sorted from PBMCs, taken 45 days after the yellow fever booster vaccination. This clonotype originated in a man between 18 and 29 years old who received the YFV17D yellow fever vaccine. V is TRBV12-3 or TRBV12-4 and J is TRBJ2-3, with 9 bases fitting TRBD2. The DNA for the CDR3 is TGTGCCAGCAGTCAGCTAGCGGGGAGCCTCGGGGATACGCAGTATTTT. It yields the protein CASSQLAGSLGDTQYF.